The clone carrying this T cell receptor beta chain was observed at least ten times. Its antigen remains unidentified. This sample was included in a study of Graves' ophthalmopathy and Graves' hyperthyroidism. At the level of the study: No treatment had been given when peripheral blood was collected at initial diagnosis.

The CDR3 spans 16 residues. Germline loops: CDR1 MDHEN, CDR2 SYDVKM. Trimming took off 6 bases at V and 3 bases at J, with 21 bases between the two ends. From RNA, the CDR3 regions of TCR beta chains were amplified and sequenced. Amplification began with first-round RT-PCR using HTBI primers, then second-round multiplex PCR was performed. TCRdb called the multiplex PCR reads again in MiXCR, with one record for every CDR3 protein. Altogether approximately 380,000 distinct CDR3 sequences are present, about 21% being singletons, with the ten largest covering 2.5% to 3%. The study's findings and limits: Blood also contained most of the expanded thyroid clonotypes above 0.001 frequency.

J is TRBJ2-7 and V is TRBV28; D gene ambiguous. The sequence derives from a woman younger than 30 with stable Graves' hyperthyroidism. Sequencing was carried out using peripheral blood. CDR3 bases: TGTGCCAGCAGCCCACTCTCCGGCTCTGGCGTCTACGAGCAGTACTTC. This sequence encodes CASSPLSGSGVYEQYF.